Presented here are 23 T cell receptor beta chains from one specimen sequenced in a study of T cell responses to AZD1222 COVID-19 vaccine. TCRdb's copy holds only in-frame clones and misses some; the assay was immunoSEQ multiplex PCR. The data show about 92,000 clones, over 75% seen once. Sequenced here: peripheral blood, sampled on day 0 of AZD1222 vaccination. The receptors come from an adult in good health.

In DNA, the CDR3 is TGTGCCAGCAGCTTAGGGGGGCTCGGAGGGCCCCTCCACTTT. This codes for CASSLGGLGGPLHF. V is TRBV7-9 and J is TRBJ1-6; possibly TRBD1 for D (6 bases). Germline values: CDR1 SEHNR, CDR2 FQNEAQ (reference sequence). Trimming cost V 1 base and J 13 bases, with 14 bases left between them. This CDR3 is built from 14 residues.

This chain connects TRBV5-1 to TRBJ1-5; a weak D match, TRBD1 (5 bases). The germline CDR1 and CDR2 sequences are SGHRS and YFSETQ. The V and J ends lost 4 bases and 3 bases respectively, with 14 bases between them. The CDR3 has 15 residues. CDR3 bases: TGCGCCAGCAGCCCCGGGACCCGAATCAATCAGCCCCAGCATTTT. Its protein is CASSPGTRINQPQHF.

This clone occurred once. The V call is TRBV28, the J call TRBJ2-5; D is possibly TRBD2 (6 bases). The V gene lost 8 bases and the J gene lost 5 bases, with 15 bases spanning the gap. The CDR3 length is 13 residues. CDR1 is MDHEN, CDR2 SYDVKM, per germline. CDR3 amino acids: CASRTGGLETQYF. CDR3 DNA: TGTGCCAGCCGAACCGGAGGGTTGGAGACCCAGTACTTC.

V usage is TRBV7-9 and J usage is TRBJ2-1; D is perhaps TRBD1 or TRBD2 (5 bases each). This CDR3 spans 12 amino acids. Germline V CDR1 and CDR2: SEHNR, FQNEAQ (reference sequence). V was pared by 5 bases and J by 10 bases, with 12 bases between. CDR3 bases: TGTGCCAGCAGCCCCGGGACCGAAGAGCAGTTCTTC. It encodes CASSPGTEEQFF.

The chain links TRBV5-1 to TRBJ2-5; D is possibly TRBD1 (6 bases). The germline V and J ends were trimmed by 0 bases and 7 bases, with 19 bases remaining between them. The germline CDR1 and CDR2 sequences are SGHRS and YFSETQ. This CDR3 region has 16 residues. CDR3 amino acids: CASSLAQGQGSGTQYF. In DNA, the CDR3 is TGCGCCAGCAGCTTGGCGCAGGGGCAGGGAAGTGGGACCCAGTACTTC.

The J gene is TRBJ1-5, the V gene TRBV28, with TRBD1 as a possible D gene (5 bases). The CDR3 covers 13 residues. Germline loops: CDR1 MDHEN, CDR2 SYDVKM. The V and J ends lost 7 bases and 9 bases respectively, with 16 bases between them. In nucleotides, the CDR3 is TGTGCCAGCAACCCTCCCCAGGGATCGCCCCAGCATTTT. This gives the protein CASNPPQGSPQHF.

The table lists this clone with a count of one. V and J are TRBV6-5 and TRBJ2-2; 7 positions match TRBD1. The CDR3 sequence is 13 residues long. Germline V lookup: CDR1 MNHEY, CDR2 SVGAGI. Trimming at V came to 7 bases and at J to 7 bases, leaving 6 bases not matched to a gene. CDR3 sequence (DNA): TGTGCCAGCACCGTACGACAGGGCGGGGAGCTGTTTTTT. Its protein product is CASTVRQGGELFF.

The rearrangement joins TRBV2 to TRBJ1-4; weak D call: TRBD1 (6 bases). The V end lost 6 bases, the J end lost 4 bases, and 12 bases lay between the germline ends. Germline CDR1 and CDR2: SNHLY and FYNNEI. CDR3 length equals 14 residues. This CDR3 is CASRRDTNNEKLFF. The CDR3 DNA reads TGTGCCAGCAGACGGGACACAAATAATGAAAAACTGTTTTTT.

CDR3 coding DNA: TGTGCCAGCAGTTACTCGTCAGGGGGATACCAGCCCCAGCATTTT. Protein product: CASSYSSGGYQPQHF. This sequence joins TRBV6-5 and TRBJ1-5; 7 bases map to TRBD1. Looked up from germline, CDR1 is MNHEY and CDR2 is SVGAGI. Trimming took 0 bases from V and 7 from J; bases not matched to a gene: 6. The length of the CDR3 is 15 residues.

The V call is TRBV3-1 (or the pseudogene TRBV3-2), the J call TRBJ1-3; the D gene is possibly TRBD1 (5 bases). Germline V gene data show CDR1 as LGHDT and CDR2 as YNNKEL (reference sequence). The CDR3 runs 15 residues. Trimming took off 1 base at V and 0 bases at J, with 7 bases between the two ends. The CDR3 nucleotides are TGTGCCAGCAGCCAAGTCAGGGCCTCTGGAAACACCATATATTTT. Translating it yields CASSQVRASGNTIYF.

In nucleotides, the CDR3 is TGTGCCATCAGTGAGTCTACTAGCGCGAAGTACGAGCAGTACTTC. Encoded protein: CAISESTSAKYEQYF. The rearrangement joins TRBV10-3 to TRBJ2-7; 7 bases are a match to TRBD2. Germline V lookup: CDR1 ENHRY, CDR2 SYGVKD. CDR3 length: 15 amino acids. The trim removed 0 bases at V and 4 bases at J, leaving 6 bases unmatched.

CDR3 loop: CSATENYGYTF. CDR3 DNA: TGCAGTGCTACAGAGAACTATGGCTACACCTTC. The rearrangement links TRBV20-1 to TRBJ1-2; D not certain. The length of the CDR3 is 11 residues. Germline V CDR1 and CDR2: DFQATT, SNEGSKA (reference sequence). V was cut by 4 bases and J by 2 bases, with 5 bases left in between.

This clone appeared a single time. The chain combines TRBV5-4 with TRBJ2-1; 7 nucleotides match TRBD2. Germline CDR1 SGHNT, CDR2 YYREEE (reference sequence). The CDR3 is made up of 15 amino acids. The V and J ends lost 4 bases and 0 bases, in that order; junction bases with no gene match: 4. This chain's CDR3 is CASSPAGVSYNEQFF. CDR3 sequence (DNA): TGTGCCAGCAGCCCGGCGGGGGTCTCCTACAATGAGCAGTTCTTC.

CDR3 amino acids: CASSDPGLSTYEQYF. In nucleotides, the CDR3 is TGTGCCAGCAGCGACCCGGGACTCTCCACCTACGAGCAGTACTTC. The chain couples TRBV7-6 to TRBJ2-7; TRBD2 might be the D (6 bases). Trimming left V 5 bases short and J 2 bases short, with 16 bases between. The CDR3 sequence is 15 residues long. The V gene's germline CDR1 is SGHVS and CDR2 FNYEAQ.

The chain carries TRBV5-1 and TRBJ2-3, with 7 bases lining up with TRBD2. The germline V gene has CDR1 SGHRS and CDR2 YFSETQ. Trimming took 4 bases from V and 6 from J; bases not matched to a gene: 11. This CDR3 region has 15 residues. Here the CDR3 reads CASSTLQAGRDTQYF. CDR3 DNA: TGCGCCAGCAGCACCCTGCAAGCGGGAAGGGATACGCAGTATTTT. Full variable domain (missing parts from reference TRBV5-1 and TRBJ2-3): KAGVTQTPRYLIKTRGQQVTLSCSPISGHRSVSWYQQTPGQGLQFLFEYFSETQRNKGNFPGRFSGRQFSNSRSEMNVSTLELGDSALYLCASSTLQAGRDTQYFGPGTRLTVL.

This clone was found once. The chain uses TRBV5-1 and TRBJ1-1; 10 positions match TRBD1. The CDR3 runs 15 residues. V shed 3 bases, J shed 7 bases, and the junction held 9 bases outside the gene matches. Germline V gene lookup returns CDR1 SGHRS and CDR2 YFSETQ. The CDR3 reads CASSSSDRGHSEAFF. Here the CDR3 DNA reads TGCGCCAGCAGCTCGTCTGACAGGGGGCATAGTGAAGCTTTCTTT.

This chain uses TRBV19 with TRBJ1-2, with D hard to call. Looked up from germline, CDR1 is LNHDA and CDR2 is SQIVND (reference sequence). This CDR3 is built from 13 residues. The V end lost 3 bases, the J end lost 7 bases, and 12 bases lay between the germline ends. The CDR3 DNA reads TGTGCCAGTAGTATCGGGCAGGTCGGTGGCTACACCTTC. Encoded protein: CASSIGQVGGYTF.

This chain connects TRBV13 to TRBJ2-3; D might be TRBD1 or TRBD2, each matching 5 bases. The CDR3 runs to 15 residues. Per the germline V gene, CDR1 is PRHDT and CDR2 is FYEKMQ (reference sequence). V was shortened by 5 bases and J by 2 bases, with 14 bases between the two germline ends. In nucleotides, the CDR3 is TGTGCCAGCAGCCCAGGGTTTCGGGACACAGATACGCAGTATTTT. It translates to CASSPGFRDTDTQYF.

Comment on this clone: This clone may be a read error of a much larger clone one base away. This chain uses TRBV7-9 with TRBJ1-1; maybe TRBD1 (6 bases). The V end was cut by 5 bases, the J end by 1 base, with 8 bases between. CDR3 length: 13 residues. Germline V gene data show CDR1 as SEHNR and CDR2 as FQNEAQ (reference sequence). The CDR3 DNA sequence: TGTGCCAGCAGCGGGGGGGCGAACACTGAAGCTTTCTTT. Translated: CASSGGANTEAFF.

The rearrangement links TRBV28 to TRBJ1-4; D is possibly TRBD1 (6 bases). Trimming cost V 3 bases and J 7 bases, with 15 bases left between them. Germline CDR1 reads MDHEN; CDR2 reads SYDVKM. The length of the CDR3 is 15 residues. CDR3 DNA: TGTGCCAGCAGTTTCAACAGGGCGGGCGGTGAAAAACTGTTTTTT. It codes for CASSFNRAGGEKLFF.

The chain links TRBV29-1 to TRBJ1-2; 8 positions match TRBD1. CDR1 is SQVTM and CDR2 is ANQGSEA in the germline V gene. The CDR3 contains 11 residues. V lost 7 bases and J lost 8; bases outside the gene matches: 6. CDR3 nucleotides: TGCAGCGCTGACAGGGGAGGAGGCTACACCTTC. Amino acid sequence: CSADRGGGYTF.

The chain couples TRBV28 to TRBJ2-5, with D possibly matching TRBD1 (6 bases). CDR1 is MDHEN, CDR2 SYDVKM, per germline. Trimming took 2 bases from V and 1 from J, leaving 14 bases between them. This CDR3 region has 16 residues. Here the CDR3 reads CASSLRGRGLQETQYF. The CDR3 DNA follows: TGTGCCAGCAGTTTACGGGGCAGGGGCCTCCAAGAGACCCAGTACTTC.

This chain links TRBV4-1 with TRBJ1-3; D uncertain. The germline V gene has CDR1 MGHRA and CDR2 YSYEKL. The V and J ends lost 1 base and 6 bases respectively, with 7 bases between them. CDR3 length: 13 residues. The CDR3 protein is CASSQAGLNTIYF. The CDR3 coding sequence is TGCGCCAGCAGCCAAGCGGGCCTAAACACCATATATTTT.